This TCR beta chain originates from a study of control samples from healthy donors and cancer patients. CDR3 size: 14 residues. The germline V gene has CDR1 MNHEY and CDR2 SVGAGI. Trimming pared 0 bases from V and 7 bases from J, leaving 12 bases between. Data came from immunoSEQ multiplex PCR; TCRdb stores just in-frame clones and leaves some out. The table counts fewer than 250,000 clones; more than 2% lies in the top ten. Sequencing input: blood. This TCR came from a woman aged 25 to 39 in good health. The gene calls are TRBV6-5 and TRBJ1-1; D gene unclear. CDR3 sequence (DNA): TGTGCCAGCAGTTACTCTTCTTTATTTGGTGAAGCTTTCTTT. It codes for CASSYSSLFGEAFF.